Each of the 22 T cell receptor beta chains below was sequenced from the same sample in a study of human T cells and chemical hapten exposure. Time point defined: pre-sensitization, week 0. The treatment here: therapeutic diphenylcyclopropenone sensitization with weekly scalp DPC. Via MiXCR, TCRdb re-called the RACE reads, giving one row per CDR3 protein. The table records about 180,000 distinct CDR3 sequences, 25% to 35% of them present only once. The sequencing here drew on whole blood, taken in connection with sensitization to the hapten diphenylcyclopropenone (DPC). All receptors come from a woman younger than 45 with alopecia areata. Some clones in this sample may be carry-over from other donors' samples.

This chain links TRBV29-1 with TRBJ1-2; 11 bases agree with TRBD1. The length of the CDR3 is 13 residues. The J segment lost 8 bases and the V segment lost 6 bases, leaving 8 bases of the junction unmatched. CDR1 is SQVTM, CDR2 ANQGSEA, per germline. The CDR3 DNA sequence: TGCAGCGTCGCTGGACAGGGGGCCACGGGCTACACCTTC. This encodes CSVAGQGATGYTF.

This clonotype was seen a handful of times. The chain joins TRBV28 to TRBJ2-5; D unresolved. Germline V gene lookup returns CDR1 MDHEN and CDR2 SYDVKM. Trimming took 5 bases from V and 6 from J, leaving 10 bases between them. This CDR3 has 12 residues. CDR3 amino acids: CASSTTRKTQYF. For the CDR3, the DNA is TGTGCCAGCAGTACCACCAGGAAGACCCAGTACTTC.

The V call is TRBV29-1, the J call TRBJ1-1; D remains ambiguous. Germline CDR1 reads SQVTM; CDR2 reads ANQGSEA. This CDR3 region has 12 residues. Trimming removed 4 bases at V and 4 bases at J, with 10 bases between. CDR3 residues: CSVVPGGTEAFF. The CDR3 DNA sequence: TGCAGCGTTGTGCCGGGAGGCACTGAAGCTTTCTTT.

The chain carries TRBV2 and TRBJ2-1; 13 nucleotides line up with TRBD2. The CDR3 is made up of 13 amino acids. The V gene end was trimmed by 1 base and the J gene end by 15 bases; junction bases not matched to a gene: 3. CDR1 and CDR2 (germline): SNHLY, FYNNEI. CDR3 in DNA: TGTGCCAGCAGTGAAGGGACTAGCGGGAGTATGTTCTTC. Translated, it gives CASSEGTSGSMFF. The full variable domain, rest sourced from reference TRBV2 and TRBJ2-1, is EPEVTQTPSHQVTQMGQEVILRCVPISNHLYFYWYRQILGQKVEFLVSFYNNEISEKSEIFDDQFSVERPDGSNFTLKIRSTKLEDSAMYFCASSEGTSGSMFFGPGTRLTVL.

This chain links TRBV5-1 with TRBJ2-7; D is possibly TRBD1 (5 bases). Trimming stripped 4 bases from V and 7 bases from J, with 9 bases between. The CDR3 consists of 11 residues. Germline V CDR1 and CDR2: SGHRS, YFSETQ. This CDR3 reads CASSRTGEQYF. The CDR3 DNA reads TGCGCCAGCAGCCGTACAGGAGAGCAGTACTTC.

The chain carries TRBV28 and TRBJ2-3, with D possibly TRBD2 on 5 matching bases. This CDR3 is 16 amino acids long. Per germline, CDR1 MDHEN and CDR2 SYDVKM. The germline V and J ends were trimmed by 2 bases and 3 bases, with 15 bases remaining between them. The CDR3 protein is CASSLGIAPTTDTQYF. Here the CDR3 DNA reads TGTGCCAGCAGTTTAGGGATAGCGCCGACTACAGATACGCAGTATTTT.

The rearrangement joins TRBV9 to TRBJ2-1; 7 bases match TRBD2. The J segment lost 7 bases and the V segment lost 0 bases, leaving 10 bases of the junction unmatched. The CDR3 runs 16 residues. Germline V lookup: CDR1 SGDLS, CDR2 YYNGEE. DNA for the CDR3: TGTGCCAGCAGCGTAGCTGCGGGAGAGACGGGGAATGAGCAGTTCTTC. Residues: CASSVAAGETGNEQFF.

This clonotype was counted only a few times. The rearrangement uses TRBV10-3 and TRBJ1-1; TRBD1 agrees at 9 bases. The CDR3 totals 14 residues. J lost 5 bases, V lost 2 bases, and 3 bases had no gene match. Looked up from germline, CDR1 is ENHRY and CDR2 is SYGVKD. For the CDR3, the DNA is TGTGCCATCAGTGAGCGACAGGGGGTTACTGAAGCTTTCTTT. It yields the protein CAISERQGVTEAFF.

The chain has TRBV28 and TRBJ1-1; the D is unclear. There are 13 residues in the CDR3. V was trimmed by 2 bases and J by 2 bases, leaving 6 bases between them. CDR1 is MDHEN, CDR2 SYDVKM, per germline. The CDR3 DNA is TGTGCCAGCAGTTTACTGGAAAACACTGAAGCTTTCTTT. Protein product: CASSLLENTEAFF.

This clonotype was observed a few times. The CDR3 reads CASSSTLGGGKETQYF. The DNA of the CDR3 is TGTGCCAGCAGCTCCACGTTGGGCGGGGGGAAAGAGACCCAGTACTTC. The chain combines TRBV11-2 with TRBJ2-5; 8 nucleotides match TRBD2. Unmatched junction bases numbered 10, after V lost 4 bases and J lost 3 bases. Germline assignment: CDR1 SGHAT and CDR2 FQNNGV. The length of the CDR3 is 16 residues.

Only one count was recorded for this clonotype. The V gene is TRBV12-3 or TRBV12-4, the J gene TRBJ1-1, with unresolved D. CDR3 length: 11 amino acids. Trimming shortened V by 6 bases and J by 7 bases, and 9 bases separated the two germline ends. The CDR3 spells CASSPFGEAFF. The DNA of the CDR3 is TGTGCCAGCAGCCCTTTTGGTGAAGCTTTCTTT.

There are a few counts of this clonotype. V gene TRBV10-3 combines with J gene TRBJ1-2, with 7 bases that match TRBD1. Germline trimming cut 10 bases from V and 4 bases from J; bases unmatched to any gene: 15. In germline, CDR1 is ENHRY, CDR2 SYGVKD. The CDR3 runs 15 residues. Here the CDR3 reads CATTPSSTGVYGYTF. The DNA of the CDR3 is TGTGCCACCACCCCTTCTTCTACAGGGGTCTATGGCTACACCTTC.

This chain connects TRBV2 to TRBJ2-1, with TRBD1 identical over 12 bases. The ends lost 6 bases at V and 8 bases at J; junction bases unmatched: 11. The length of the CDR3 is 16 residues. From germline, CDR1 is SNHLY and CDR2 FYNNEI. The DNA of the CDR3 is TGTGCCAGCAGAAGGGACAGGGGGCGGGGGTTCGATGAGCAGTTCTTC. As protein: CASRRDRGRGFDEQFF.

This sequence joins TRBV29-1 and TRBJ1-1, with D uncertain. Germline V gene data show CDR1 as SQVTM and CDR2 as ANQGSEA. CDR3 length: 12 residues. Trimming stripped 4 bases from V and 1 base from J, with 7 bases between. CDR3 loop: CSVGPGNTEAFF. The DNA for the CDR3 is TGCAGCGTTGGACCTGGGAACACTGAAGCTTTCTTT.

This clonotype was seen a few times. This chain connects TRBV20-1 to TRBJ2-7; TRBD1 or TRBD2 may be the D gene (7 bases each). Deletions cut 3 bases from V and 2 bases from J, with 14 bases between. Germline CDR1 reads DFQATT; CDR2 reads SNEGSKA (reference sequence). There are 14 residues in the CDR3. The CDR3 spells CSASSQGGTYEQYF. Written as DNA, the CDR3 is TGCAGTGCTAGCTCTCAGGGGGGGACCTACGAGCAGTACTTC.

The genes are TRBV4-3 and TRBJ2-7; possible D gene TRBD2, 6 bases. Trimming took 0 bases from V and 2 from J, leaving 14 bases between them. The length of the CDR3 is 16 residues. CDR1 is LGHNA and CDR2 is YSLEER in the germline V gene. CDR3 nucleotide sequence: TGCGCCAGCAGCCAAGATTGGGGCGGGGCTACCTACGAGCAGTACTTC. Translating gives CASSQDWGGATYEQYF.

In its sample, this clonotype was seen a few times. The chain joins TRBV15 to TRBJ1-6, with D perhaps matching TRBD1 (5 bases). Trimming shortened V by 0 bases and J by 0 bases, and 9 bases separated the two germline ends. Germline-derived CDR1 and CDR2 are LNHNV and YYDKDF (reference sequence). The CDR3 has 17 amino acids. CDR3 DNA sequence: TGTGCCACCAGCAGAGACTGGGGGAGCTCCTATAATTCACCCCTCCACTTT. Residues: CATSRDWGSSYNSPLHF.

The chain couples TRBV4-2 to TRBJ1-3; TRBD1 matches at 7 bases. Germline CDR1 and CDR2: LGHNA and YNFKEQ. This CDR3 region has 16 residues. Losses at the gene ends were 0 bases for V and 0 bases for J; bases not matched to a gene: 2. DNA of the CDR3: TGTGCCAGCAGCCAAGACAGGGGGATCTCTGGAAACACCATATATTTT. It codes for CASSQDRGISGNTIYF.

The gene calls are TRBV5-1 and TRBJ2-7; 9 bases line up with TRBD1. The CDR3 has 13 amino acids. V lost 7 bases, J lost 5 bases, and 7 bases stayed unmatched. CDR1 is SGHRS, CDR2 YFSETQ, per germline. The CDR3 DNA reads TGCGCCAGCGGATCCCGGGACAGGGACGAGCAGTACTTC. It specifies CASGSRDRDEQYF.

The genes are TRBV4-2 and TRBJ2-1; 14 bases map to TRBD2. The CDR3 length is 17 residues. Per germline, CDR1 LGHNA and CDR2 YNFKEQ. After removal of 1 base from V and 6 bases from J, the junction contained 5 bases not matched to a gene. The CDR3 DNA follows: TGTGCCAGCAGCCAAGGACTAGCGGGAGGGCCGAGCAATGAGCAGTTCTTC. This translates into CASSQGLAGGPSNEQFF.

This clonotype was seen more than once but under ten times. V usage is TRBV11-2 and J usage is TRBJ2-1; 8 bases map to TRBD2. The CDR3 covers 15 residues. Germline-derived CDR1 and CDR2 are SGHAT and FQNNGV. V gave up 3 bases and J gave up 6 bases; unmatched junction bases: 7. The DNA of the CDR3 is TGTGCCAGCAGCTTGGGAGGGACTAGGTCCAATGAGCAGTTCTTC. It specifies CASSLGGTRSNEQFF.

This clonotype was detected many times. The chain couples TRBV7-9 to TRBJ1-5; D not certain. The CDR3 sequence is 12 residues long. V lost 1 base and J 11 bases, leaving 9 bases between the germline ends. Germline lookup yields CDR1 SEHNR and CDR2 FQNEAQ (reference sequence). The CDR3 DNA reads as TGTGCCAGCAGCTTAGAGCCGGGTGCCCAGCATTTT. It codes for CASSLEPGAQHF.